One sample yielded the 2 T cell receptor beta chains listed below, sequenced in a study of CD8 T cells in ankylosing spondylitis. One entry per CDR3 protein, called by TCRdb with MiXCR from the 5' RACE reads. The table shows hundreds of thousands of distinct CDR3 sequences, with around 18% occurring only once. Sequencing input: blood, either unsorted or a sorted T cell fraction (not recorded which). The receptors here all came from a male donor with ankylosing spondylitis or in good health (not recorded which).

Ten or more counts support this clonotype. V usage is TRBV4-2 and J usage is TRBJ2-3; TRBD2 matches 10 bases. The CDR3 totals 17 residues. J was trimmed by 2 bases and V by 2 bases; bases with no gene match: 7. CDR1 is LGHNA and CDR2 is YNFKEQ in the germline V gene. The CDR3 here is CASSQTLAGALTDTQYF. CDR3 in DNA: TGTGCCAGCAGCCAAACTCTAGCGGGGGCCCTCACAGATACGCAGTATTTT.

This clonotype has only a few counts. This sequence joins TRBV12-3 or TRBV12-4 and TRBJ2-3; D gene uncertain. Trimming removed 4 bases from V and 0 bases from J, with 5 bases in between. CDR3 size: 13 residues. The CDR3 protein is CASSYSSTDTQYF. The CDR3 bases are TGTGCCAGCAGTTACAGCAGCACAGATACGCAGTATTTT.